This is a list of T cell receptor beta chains from one sample in a study of beta chain features in type 1 diabetes. Data came from immunoSEQ multiplex PCR; TCRdb stores just in-frame clones and leaves some out. This table holds 250,000 to 350,000 clones, roughly an eighth found once. The sequencing input was naive CD4+ T cells from blood. Receptors were obtained from a man under 40 with type 1 diabetes. Both conserved end residues are part of each CDR3. The order of the fields is D gene, clone size, J gene, CDR3 length, V gene, CDR3 DNA, CDR3 protein. D genes are given only for firm matches. Only some rows state a clone size, as once, few, many or a class for expanded clones.

>.|.|TRBJ2-1|14|TRBV30
TGTGCCTGGAGTATCGGGAACTGGAACAATGAGCAGTTCTTC
CAWSIGNWNNEQFF
>TRBD1|few|TRBJ1-1|15|TRBV4-3
TGCGCCAGCAGCCGACAGAAACAGGGGGCCACTGAAGCTTTCTTT
CASSRQKQGATEAFF
>TRBD2|.|TRBJ2-2|16|TRBV7-2
TGTGCCAGCAGCTACCGGACTAGTACATTCACCGGGGAGCTGTTTTTT
CASSYRTSTFTGELFF
>.|.|TRBJ2-7|13|TRBV28
TGTGCCAGCAGTTCTCCGACAGTCTACGAGCAGTACTTC
CASSSPTVYEQYF
>TRBD2|.|TRBJ2-5|13|TRBV6-5
TGTGCCAGCAGCTCCGGACTAGCCGAGACCCAGTACTTC
CASSSGLAETQYF
>.|.|TRBJ2-3|16|TRBV5-4
TGTGCCAGCAGCTTGAAAACAGGGATCCCCACAGATACGCAGTATTTT
CASSLKTGIPTDTQYF
>.|few|TRBJ1-2|13|TRBV27
TGTGCCAGCAGTTTGGCGGGCGGGTATGGCTACACCTTC
CASSLAGGYGYTF
>.|.|TRBJ2-7|16|TRBV19
TGTGCCAGTAGTCGAGGCCTTAGCGGATTTACCTACGAGCAGTACTTC
CASSRGLSGFTYEQYF
>TRBD2|once|TRBJ2-2|17|TRBV5-4
TGTGCCAGCAGCCCCGGGACTAGAGGAGTTGACACCGGGGAGCTGTTTTTT
CASSPGTRGVDTGELFF
>TRBD1|few|TRBJ1-5|14|TRBV18
TGTGCCAGCTCACCGACAGGGAAGGATCAGCCCCAGCATTTT
CASSPTGKDQPQHF
>.|.|TRBJ2-7|13|TRBV28
TGTGCCAGCAGCGCCCGCCAGGTGTACGAGCAGTACTTC
CASSARQVYEQYF
>TRBD2|few|TRBJ2-1|15|TRBV5-4
TGTGCCAGCAGCTTGGACCTAGCGGGATTCAATGAGCAGTTCTTC
CASSLDLAGFNEQFF
>.|.|TRBJ2-7|14|TRBV7-2
TGTGCCAGCAGCTTAGCGCTTCAGGGTGGGGAGCAGTACTTC
CASSLALQGGEQYF
>TRBD2|.|TRBJ2-7|16|TRBV18
TGTGCCAGCTCCCCCATACCGGCGGGAGGGGACTACGAGCAGTACTTC
CASSPIPAGGDYEQYF
>TRBD1|few|TRBJ1-2|15|TRBV18
TGTGCCAGCTCACCTAAGGACAGGGGGACGTTCGGCTACACCTTC
CASSPKDRGTFGYTF
>.|few|TRBJ2-7|14|TRBV7-2
TGTGCCAGCAGCTTGGGGGGTAATTCCTACGAGCAGTACTTC
CASSLGGNSYEQYF
>.|few|TRBJ2-5|14|TRBV15
TGTGCCACCAGCAGAGATAGTGGGCGAGAGACCCAGTACTTC
CATSRDSGRETQYF
>TRBD2|few|TRBJ2-2|15|TRBV4-2
TGTGCCAGCAGTCCAGCTAGCGGAAACACCGGGGAGCTGTTTTTT
CASSPASGNTGELFF